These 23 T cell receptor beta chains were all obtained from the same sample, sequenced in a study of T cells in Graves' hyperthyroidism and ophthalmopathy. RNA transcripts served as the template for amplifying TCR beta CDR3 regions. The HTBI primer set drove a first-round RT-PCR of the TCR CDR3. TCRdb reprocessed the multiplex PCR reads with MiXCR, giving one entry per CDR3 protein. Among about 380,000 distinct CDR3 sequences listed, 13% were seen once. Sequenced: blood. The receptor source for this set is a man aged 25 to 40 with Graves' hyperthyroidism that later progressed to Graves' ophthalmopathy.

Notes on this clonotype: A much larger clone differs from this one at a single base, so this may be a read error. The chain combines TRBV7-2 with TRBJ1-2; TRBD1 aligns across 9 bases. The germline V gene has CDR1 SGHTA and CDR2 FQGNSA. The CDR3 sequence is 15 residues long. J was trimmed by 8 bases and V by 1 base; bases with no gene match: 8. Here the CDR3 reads CASSLELGQGRGYTF. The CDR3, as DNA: TGTGCCAGCAGCTTAGAGCTGGGACAGGGTAGGGGCTACACCTTC.

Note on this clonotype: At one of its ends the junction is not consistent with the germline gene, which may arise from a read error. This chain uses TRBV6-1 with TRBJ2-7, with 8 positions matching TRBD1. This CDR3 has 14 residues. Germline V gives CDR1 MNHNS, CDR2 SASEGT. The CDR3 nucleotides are TGTGCCAGCAGTACGACCGGGACAGGCTACGAGCAGTGCTTC. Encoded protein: CASSTTGTGYEQCF.

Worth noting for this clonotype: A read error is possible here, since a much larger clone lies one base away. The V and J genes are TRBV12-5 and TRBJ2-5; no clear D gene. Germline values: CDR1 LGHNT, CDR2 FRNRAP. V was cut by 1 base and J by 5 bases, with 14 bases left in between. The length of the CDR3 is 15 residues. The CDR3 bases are TGTGCTAGTGGTTTGGGCGGCAGTCCAGAGGAGACCCAGTACTTC. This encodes CASGLGGSPEETQYF.

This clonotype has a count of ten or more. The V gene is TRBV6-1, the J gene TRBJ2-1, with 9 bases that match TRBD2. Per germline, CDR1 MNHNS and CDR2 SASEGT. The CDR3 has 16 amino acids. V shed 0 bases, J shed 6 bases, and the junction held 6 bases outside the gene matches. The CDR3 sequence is CASSEAMASGVNEQFF. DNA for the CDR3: TGTGCCAGCAGTGAAGCAATGGCTAGCGGGGTCAATGAGCAGTTCTTC.

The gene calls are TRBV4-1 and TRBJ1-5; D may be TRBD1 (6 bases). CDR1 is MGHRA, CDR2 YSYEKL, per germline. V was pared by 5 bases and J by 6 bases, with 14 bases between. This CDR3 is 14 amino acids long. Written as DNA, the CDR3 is TGCGCCAGCAGCAAAGGGGGGATAGGTCAGCCCCAGCATTTT. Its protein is CASSKGGIGQPQHF.

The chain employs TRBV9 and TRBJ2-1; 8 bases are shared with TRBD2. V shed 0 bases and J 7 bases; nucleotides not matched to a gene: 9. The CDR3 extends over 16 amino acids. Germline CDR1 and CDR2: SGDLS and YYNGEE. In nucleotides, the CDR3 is TGTGCCAGCAGCGTAGTCGGGGGGGGGCCGTGGAATGAGCAGTTCTTC. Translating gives CASSVVGGGPWNEQFF. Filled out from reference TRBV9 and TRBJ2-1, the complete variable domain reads DSGVTQTPKHLITATGQRVTLRCSPRSGDLSVYWYQQSLDQGLQFLIQYYNGEERAKGNILERFSAQQFPDLHSELNLSSLELGDSALYFCASSVVGGGPWNEQFFGPGTRLTVL.

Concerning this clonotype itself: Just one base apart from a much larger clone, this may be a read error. The CDR3 nucleotides read TGTGCCAGCAGGATGTCTAGCGGGGTCTCCTACGAGCGGTACTTC. Its protein is CASRMSSGVSYERYF. The chain links TRBV27 to TRBJ2-7; TRBD2 matches at 9 bases. CDR1 and CDR2 from the germline V gene are MNHEY and SMNVEV (reference sequence). The CDR3 sequence is 15 residues long.

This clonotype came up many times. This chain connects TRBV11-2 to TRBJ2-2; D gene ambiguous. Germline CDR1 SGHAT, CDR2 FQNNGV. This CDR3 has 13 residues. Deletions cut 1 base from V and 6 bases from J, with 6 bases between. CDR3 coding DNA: TGTGCCAGCAGCTTAGGACCCCCCGGGGAGCTGTTTTTT. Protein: CASSLGPPGELFF. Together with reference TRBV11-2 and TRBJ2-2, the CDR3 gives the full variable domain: EAGVAQSPRYKIIEKRQSVAFWCNPISGHATLYWYQQILGQGPKLLIQFQNNGVVDDSQLPKDRFSAERLKGVDSTLKIQPAKLEDSAVYLCASSLGPPGELFFGEGSRLTVL.

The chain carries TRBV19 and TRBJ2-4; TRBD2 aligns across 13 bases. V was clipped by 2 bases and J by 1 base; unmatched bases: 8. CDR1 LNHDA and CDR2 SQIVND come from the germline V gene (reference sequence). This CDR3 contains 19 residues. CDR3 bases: TGTGCCAGTAGTATAAGTGGACTAGCGGGGGTGACCGCCAAAAACATTCAGTACTTC. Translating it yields CASSISGLAGVTAKNIQYF. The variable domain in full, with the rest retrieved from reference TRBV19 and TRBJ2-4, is DGGITQSPKYLFRKEGQNVTLSCEQNLNHDAMYWYRQDPGQGLRLIYYSQIVNDFQKGDIAEGYSVSREKKESFPLTVTSAQKNPTAFYLCASSISGLAGVTAKNIQYFGAGTRLSVL.

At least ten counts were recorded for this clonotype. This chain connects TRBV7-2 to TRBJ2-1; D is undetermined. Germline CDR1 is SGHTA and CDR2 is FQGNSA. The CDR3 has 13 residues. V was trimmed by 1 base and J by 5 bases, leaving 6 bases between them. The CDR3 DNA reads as TGTGCCAGCAGCTTAGTGGGCCACAATGAGCAGTTCTTC. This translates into CASSLVGHNEQFF.

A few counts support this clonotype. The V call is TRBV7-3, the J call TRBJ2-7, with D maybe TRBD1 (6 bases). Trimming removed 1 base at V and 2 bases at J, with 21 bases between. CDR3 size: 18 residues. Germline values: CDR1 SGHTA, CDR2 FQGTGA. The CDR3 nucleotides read TGTGCCAGCAGCTTAAGCCCTTTGGGGGCCCTAGCCACCTACGAGCAGTACTTC. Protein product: CASSLSPLGALATYEQYF.

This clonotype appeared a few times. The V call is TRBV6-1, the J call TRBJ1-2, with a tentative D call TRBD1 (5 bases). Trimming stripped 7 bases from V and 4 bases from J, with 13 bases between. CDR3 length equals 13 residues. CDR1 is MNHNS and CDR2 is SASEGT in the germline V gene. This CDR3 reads CASTGGRTYGYTF. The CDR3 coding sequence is TGTGCCAGCACGGGGGGACGGACCTATGGCTACACCTTC.

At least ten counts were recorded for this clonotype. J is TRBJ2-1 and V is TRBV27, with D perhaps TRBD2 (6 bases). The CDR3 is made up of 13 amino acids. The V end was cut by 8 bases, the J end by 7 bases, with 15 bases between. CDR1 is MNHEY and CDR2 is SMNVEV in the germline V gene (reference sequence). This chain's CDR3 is CASYKWGVNEQFF. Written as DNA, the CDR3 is TGTGCCAGCTATAAGTGGGGGGTAAATGAGCAGTTCTTC.

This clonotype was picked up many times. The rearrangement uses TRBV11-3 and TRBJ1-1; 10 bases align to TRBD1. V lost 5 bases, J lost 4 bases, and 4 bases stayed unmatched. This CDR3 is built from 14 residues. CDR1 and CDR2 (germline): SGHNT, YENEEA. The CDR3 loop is CASSPRDRGTEAFF. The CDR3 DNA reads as TGTGCCAGCAGCCCTCGGGACAGGGGCACTGAAGCTTTCTTT.

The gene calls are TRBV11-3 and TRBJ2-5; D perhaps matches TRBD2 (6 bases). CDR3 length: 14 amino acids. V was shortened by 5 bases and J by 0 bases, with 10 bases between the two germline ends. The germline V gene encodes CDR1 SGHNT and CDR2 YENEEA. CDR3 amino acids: CASSPWTNQETQYF. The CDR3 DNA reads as TGTGCCAGCAGCCCGTGGACTAACCAAGAGACCCAGTACTTC.

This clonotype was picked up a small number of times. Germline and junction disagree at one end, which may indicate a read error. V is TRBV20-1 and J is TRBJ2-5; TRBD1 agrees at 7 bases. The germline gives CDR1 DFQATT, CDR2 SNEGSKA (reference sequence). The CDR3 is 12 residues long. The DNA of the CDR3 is TGCAGTGTAAGGGGTGGGACAGAGAACGGGAACTTC. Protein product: CSVRGGTENGNF.

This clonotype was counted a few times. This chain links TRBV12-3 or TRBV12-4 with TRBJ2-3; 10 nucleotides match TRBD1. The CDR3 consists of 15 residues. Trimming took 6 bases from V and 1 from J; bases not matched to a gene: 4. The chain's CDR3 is CASREGQGRTDTQYF. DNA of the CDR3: TGTGCCAGCAGAGAGGGACAGGGGCGCACAGATACGCAGTATTTT.

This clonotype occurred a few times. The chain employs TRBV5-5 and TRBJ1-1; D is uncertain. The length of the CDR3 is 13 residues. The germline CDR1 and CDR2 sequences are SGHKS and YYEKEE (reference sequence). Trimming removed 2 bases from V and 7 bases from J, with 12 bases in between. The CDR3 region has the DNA TGTGCCAGCAGCTTCGGAGGGCTGAGTGAAGCTTTCTTT. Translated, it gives CASSFGGLSEAFF.

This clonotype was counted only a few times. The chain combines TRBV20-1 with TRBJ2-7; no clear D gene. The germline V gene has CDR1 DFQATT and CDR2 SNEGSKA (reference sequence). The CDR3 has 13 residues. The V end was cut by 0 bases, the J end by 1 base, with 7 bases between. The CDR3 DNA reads TGCAGTGCTAGAGAGCTGGGGTCCTACGAGCAGTACTTC. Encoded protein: CSARELGSYEQYF.

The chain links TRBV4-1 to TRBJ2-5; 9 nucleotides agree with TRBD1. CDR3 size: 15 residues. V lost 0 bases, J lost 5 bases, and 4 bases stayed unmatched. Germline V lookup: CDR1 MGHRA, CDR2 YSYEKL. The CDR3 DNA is TGCGCCAGCAGCCAAGAAAACAGGGGGCAGGAGACCCAGTACTTC. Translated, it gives CASSQENRGQETQYF.

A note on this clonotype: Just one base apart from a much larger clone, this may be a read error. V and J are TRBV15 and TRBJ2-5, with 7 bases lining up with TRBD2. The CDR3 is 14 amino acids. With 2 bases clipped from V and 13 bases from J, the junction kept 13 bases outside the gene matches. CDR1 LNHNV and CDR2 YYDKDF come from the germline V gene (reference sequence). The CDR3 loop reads CATSRLFSGEARYF. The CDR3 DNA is TGTGCCACCAGCAGACTCTTCAGCGGGGAGGCCCGGTACTTC.

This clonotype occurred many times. The CDR3 loop reads CASSNTGTRRMEQYF. Here the CDR3 DNA reads TGTGCCAGCAGTAATACCGGGACCCGGAGGATGGAGCAGTACTTC. The V gene is TRBV2, the J gene TRBJ2-7; either TRBD1 or TRBD2 may fit D (5 bases each). The CDR3 is 15 amino acids. Germline loops: CDR1 SNHLY, CDR2 FYNNEI. Trimming left V 5 bases short and J 7 bases short, with 21 bases between.

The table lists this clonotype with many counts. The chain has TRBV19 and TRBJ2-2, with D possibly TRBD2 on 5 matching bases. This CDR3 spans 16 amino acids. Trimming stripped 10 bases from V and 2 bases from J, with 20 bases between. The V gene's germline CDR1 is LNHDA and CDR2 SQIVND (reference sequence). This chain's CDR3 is CATLQPPSLNTGELFF. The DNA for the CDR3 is TGTGCCACCCTTCAACCTCCTAGCCTCAACACCGGGGAGCTGTTTTTT. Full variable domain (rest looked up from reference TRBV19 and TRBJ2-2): DGGITQSPKYLFRKEGQNVTLSCEQNLNHDAMYWYRQDPGQGLRLIYYSQIVNDFQKGDIAEGYSVSREKKESFPLTVTSAQKNPTAFYLCATLQPPSLNTGELFFGEGSRLTVL.